The clone carrying this TCR beta chain is medium-sized. Its specificity is not known. Specified time point: sample taken at primary tumor resection. Unsorted samples of tumor, nontumor lung or frozen PBMC had their whole RNA sequenced. Using its own MiXCR run on the 5' RACE reads, TCRdb lists one record per CDR3 protein. Of about 7,000 distinct CDR3 sequences detected, roughly 13% appear once; the ten largest clones hold approximately 8.1%. Trimming pared 8 bases from V and 0 bases from J, leaving 11 bases between. Germline loops: CDR1 MDHEN, CDR2 SYDVKM. This CDR3 comprises 13 residues. The record originates from a study of spatial heterogeneity in lung cancer. Looking at the study overall: Combinations of a unique TCR and a UMI were tallied in raw reads, and on average each appeared more than ten times. Findings of the study overall: Expanded TCRs classified as ubiquitous or regional were counted, and these counts tracked ubiquitous and regional nonsynonymous mutations, respectively. Within tumors, counts of expanded alpha and beta TCRs tracked tumor mutation counts.

This clonotype originated in a male donor with early-stage non-small cell lung cancer. This chain uses TRBV28 with TRBJ2-7; D is perhaps TRBD1 (6 bases). The specimen was lung tumor tissue, collected at surgery. CDR3 DNA sequence: TGTGCCAGCTTAACAGGGACCTCCTACGAGCAGTACTTC. Its protein product is CASLTGTSYEQYF. The full variable domain, its missing parts supplied by reference TRBV28 and TRBJ2-7, is DVKVTQSSRYLVKRTGEKVFLECVQDMDHENMFWYRQDPGLGLRLIYFSYDVKMKEKGDIPEGYSVSREKKERFSLILESASTNQTSMYLCASLTGTSYEQYFGPGTRLTVT.